This T cell receptor (beta chain) emerged from a study of response to subunit inactivated influenza vaccine. Study results and caveats: After each seasonal influenza vaccination, few new T cells are recruited, the authors suggested.

Remarks on this clonotype: Antigen specificity is unknown.

Each CDR3 protein gets one entry after TCRdb re-called the RT-PCR reads with MiXCR. The table includes about 780,000 distinct CDR3 sequences, 18% detected once. The material sequenced was PBMCs from blood, taken roughly 5 days after vaccination. The TCR sequence derives from a man in his fifties or sixties who received an inactivated influenza vaccine.

The CDR3 protein is CASTLAGIYTDTQYF. In DNA form, the CDR3 reads TGTGCCAGCACCCTCGCAGGGATTTATACGGATACGCAGTATTTT. The V and J genes are TRBV5-5 and TRBJ2-3, with D possibly matching TRBD1 (5 bases). CDR1 is SGHKS, CDR2 YYEKEE, per germline (reference sequence). Trimming took 6 bases from V and 6 from J, leaving 20 bases between them. The CDR3 has 15 amino acids.